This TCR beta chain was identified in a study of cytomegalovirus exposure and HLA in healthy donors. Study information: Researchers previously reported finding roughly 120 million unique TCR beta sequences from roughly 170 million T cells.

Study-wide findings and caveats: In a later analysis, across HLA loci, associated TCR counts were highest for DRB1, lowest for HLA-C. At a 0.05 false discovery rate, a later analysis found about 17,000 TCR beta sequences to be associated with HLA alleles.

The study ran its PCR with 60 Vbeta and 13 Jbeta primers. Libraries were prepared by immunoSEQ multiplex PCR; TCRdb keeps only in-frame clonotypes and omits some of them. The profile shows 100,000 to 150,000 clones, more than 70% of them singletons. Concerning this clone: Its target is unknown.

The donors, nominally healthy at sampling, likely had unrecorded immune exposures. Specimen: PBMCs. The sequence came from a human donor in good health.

The CDR3, as DNA: TGTGCCAGCAGCTTGGACCAGCGGAGCTCCTACGAGCAGTACTTC. Protein: CASSLDQRSSYEQYF. V gene TRBV5-5 combines with J gene TRBJ2-7; possible D gene TRBD2, 5 bases. V lost 0 bases and J lost 0, with 10 bases in between. CDR3 length: 15 amino acids. Germline CDR1 reads SGHKS; CDR2 reads YYEKEE (reference sequence).